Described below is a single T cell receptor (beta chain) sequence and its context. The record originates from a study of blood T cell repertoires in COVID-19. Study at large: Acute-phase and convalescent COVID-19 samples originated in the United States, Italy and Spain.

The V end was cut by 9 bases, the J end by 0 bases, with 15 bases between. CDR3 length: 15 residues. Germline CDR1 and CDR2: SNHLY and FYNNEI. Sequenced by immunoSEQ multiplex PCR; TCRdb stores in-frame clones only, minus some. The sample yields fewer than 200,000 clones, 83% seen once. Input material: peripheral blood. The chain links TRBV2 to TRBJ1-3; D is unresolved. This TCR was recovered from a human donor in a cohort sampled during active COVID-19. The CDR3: CASNTIVNSGNTIYF. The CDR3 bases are TGTGCCAGTAATACTATAGTAAACTCTGGAAACACCATATATTTT.